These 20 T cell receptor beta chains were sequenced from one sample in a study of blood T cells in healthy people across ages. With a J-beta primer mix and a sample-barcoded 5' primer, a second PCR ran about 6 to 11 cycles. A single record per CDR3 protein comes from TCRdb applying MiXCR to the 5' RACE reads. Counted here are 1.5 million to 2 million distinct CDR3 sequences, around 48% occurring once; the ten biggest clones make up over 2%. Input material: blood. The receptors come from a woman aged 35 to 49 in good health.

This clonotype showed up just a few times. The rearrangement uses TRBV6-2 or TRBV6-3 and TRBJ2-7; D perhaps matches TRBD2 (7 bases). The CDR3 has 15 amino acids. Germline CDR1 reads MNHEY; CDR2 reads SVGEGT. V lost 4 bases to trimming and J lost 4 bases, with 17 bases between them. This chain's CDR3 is CASSSLGGGDYEQYF. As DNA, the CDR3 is TGTGCCAGCAGTTCCCTTGGCGGGGGCGATTACGAGCAGTACTTC.

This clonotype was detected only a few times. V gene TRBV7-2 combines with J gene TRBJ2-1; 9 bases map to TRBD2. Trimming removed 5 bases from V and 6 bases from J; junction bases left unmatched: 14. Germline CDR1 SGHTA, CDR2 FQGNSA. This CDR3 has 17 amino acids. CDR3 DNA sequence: TGTGCCAGCAGCCTTTACTCCGGGACTAGCTTGTTCAATGAGCAGTTCTTC. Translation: CASSLYSGTSLFNEQFF.

CDR3 protein: CASSLLGVSSTEAFF. The DNA of the CDR3 is TGTGCCAGCAGTTTATTAGGGGTGTCGAGCACTGAAGCTTTCTTT. V usage is TRBV28 and J usage is TRBJ1-1, with D possibly TRBD1 on 5 matching bases. The V gene's germline CDR1 is MDHEN and CDR2 SYDVKM. The CDR3 length is 15 residues. V lost 1 base and J lost 4, with 13 bases in between.

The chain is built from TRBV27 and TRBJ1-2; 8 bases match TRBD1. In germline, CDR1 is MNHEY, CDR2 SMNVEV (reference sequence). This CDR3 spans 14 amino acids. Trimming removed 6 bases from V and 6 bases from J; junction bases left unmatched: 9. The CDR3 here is CASSPRGPVDGYTF. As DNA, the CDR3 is TGTGCCAGCAGCCCCAGGGGGCCCGTCGATGGCTACACCTTC.

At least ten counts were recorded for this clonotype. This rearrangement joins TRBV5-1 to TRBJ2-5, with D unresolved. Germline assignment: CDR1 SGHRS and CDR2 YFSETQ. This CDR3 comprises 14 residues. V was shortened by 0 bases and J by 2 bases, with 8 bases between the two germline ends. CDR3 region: CASSLASGQETQYF. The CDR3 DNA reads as TGCGCCAGCAGCTTGGCCTCAGGTCAAGAGACCCAGTACTTC.

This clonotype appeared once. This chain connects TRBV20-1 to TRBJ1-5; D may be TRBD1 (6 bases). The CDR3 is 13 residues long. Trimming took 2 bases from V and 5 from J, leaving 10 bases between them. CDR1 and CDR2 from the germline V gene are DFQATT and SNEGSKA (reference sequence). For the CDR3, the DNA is TGCAGTGCTAGAAGGCCAGGGGATCAGCCCCAGCATTTT. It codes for CSARRPGDQPQHF.

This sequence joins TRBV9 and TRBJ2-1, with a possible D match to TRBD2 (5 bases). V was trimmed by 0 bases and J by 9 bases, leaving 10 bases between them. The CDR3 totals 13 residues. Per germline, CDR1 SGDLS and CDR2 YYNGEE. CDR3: CASSVAKGGEQFF. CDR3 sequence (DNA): TGTGCCAGCAGCGTAGCTAAAGGAGGTGAGCAGTTCTTC.

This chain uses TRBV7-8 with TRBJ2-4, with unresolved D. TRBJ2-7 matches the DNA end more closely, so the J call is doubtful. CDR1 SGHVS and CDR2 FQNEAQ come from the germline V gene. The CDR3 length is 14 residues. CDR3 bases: TGTGCCAGCAGCTTAGTAGAACGGAGTGGCGAGCAGTACTTC. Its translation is CASSLVERSGEQYF.

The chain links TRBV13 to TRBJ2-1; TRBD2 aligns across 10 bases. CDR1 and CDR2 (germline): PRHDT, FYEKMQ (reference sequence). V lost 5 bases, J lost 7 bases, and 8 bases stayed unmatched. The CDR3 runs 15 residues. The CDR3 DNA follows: TGTGCCAGCAGCCGCACTAGCGGGGTATCGAATGAGCAGTTCTTC. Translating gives CASSRTSGVSNEQFF.

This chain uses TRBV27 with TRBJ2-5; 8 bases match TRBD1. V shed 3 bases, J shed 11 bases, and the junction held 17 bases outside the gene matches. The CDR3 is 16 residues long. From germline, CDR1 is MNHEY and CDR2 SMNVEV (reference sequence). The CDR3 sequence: CASSFLGTGRTNEQYF. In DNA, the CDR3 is TGTGCCAGCAGTTTCCTCGGGACAGGCCGCACCAATGAGCAGTACTTC.

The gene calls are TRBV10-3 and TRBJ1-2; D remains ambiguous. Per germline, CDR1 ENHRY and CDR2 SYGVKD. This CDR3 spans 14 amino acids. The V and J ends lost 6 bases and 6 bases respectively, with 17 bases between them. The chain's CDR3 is CAIRRVSGQDGYTF. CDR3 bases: TGTGCCATCAGAAGGGTTTCGGGTCAGGATGGCTACACCTTC.

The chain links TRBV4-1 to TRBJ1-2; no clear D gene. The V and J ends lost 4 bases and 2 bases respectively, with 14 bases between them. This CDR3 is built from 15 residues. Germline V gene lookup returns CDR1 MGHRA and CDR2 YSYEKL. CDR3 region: CASSRSGVTNYGYTF. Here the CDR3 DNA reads TGCGCCAGCAGCCGGAGCGGGGTTACGAACTATGGCTACACCTTC.

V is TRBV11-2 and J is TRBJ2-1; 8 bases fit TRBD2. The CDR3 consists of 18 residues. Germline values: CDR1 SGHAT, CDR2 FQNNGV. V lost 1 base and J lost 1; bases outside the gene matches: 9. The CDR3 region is CASSLVVGTSISYNEQFF. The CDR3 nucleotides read TGTGCCAGCAGCTTAGTCGTCGGGACTAGTATTTCCTACAATGAGCAGTTCTTC.

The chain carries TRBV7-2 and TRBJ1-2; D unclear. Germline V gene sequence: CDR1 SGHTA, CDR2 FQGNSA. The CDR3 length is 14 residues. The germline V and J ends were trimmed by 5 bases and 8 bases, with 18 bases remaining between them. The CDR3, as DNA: TGTGCCAGCAGCCCCGTGGCCAGCCTTCGCGGCTACACCTTC. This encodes CASSPVASLRGYTF. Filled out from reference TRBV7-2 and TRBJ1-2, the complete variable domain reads GAGVSQSPSNKVTEKGKDVELRCDPISGHTALYWYRQSLGQGLEFLIYFQGNSAPDKSGLPSDRFSAERTGGSVSTLTIQRTQQEDSAVYLCASSPVASLRGYTFGSGTRLTVV.

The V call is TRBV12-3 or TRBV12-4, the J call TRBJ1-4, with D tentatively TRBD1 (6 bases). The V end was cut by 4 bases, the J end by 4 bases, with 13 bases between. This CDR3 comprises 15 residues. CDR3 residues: CASSSIQGFNEKLFF. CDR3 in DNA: TGTGCCAGCAGTTCTATACAGGGATTTAATGAAAAACTGTTTTTT.

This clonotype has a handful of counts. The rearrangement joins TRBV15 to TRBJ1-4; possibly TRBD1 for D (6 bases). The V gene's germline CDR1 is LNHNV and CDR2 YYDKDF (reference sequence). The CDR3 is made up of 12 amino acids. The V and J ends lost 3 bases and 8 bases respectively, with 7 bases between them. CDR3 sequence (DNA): TGTGCCACCAGCAGGACAGGCGAAAAACTGTTTTTT. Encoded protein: CATSRTGEKLFF. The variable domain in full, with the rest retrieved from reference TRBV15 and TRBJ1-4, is DAMVIQNPRYQVTQFGKPVTLSCSQTLNHNVMYWYQQKSSQAPKLLFHYYDKDFNNEADTPDNFQSRRPNTSFCFLDIRSPGLGDTAMYLCATSRTGEKLFFGSGTQLSVL.

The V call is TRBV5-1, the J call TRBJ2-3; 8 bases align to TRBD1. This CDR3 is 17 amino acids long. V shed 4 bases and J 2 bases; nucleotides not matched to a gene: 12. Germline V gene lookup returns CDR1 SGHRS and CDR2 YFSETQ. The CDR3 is CASSQQGGTGYTDTQYF. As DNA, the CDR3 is TGCGCCAGCAGCCAGCAAGGAGGGACAGGCTACACAGATACGCAGTATTTT.

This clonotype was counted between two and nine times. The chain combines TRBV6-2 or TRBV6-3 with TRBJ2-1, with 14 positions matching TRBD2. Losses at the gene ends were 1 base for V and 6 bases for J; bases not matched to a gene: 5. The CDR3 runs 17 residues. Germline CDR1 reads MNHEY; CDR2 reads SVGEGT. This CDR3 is CASSYYGLAGGSNEQFF. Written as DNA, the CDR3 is TGTGCCAGCAGTTACTACGGACTAGCGGGGGGTTCCAATGAGCAGTTCTTC.

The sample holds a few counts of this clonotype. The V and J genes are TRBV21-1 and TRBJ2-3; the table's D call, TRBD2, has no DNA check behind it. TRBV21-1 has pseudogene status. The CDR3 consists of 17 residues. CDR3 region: CASSKGASSVSTDTQYF. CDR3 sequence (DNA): TGTGCCAGCAGCAAAGGAGCCTCTAGCGTAAGCACAGATACGCAGTATTTT.

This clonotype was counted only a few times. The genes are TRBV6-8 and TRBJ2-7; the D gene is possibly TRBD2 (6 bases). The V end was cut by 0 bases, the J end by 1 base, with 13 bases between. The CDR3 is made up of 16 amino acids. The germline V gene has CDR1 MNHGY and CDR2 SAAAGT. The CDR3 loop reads CASSYSLIAESYEQYF. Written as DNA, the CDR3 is TGTGCCAGCAGTTACTCGTTAATAGCGGAATCCTACGAGCAGTACTTC.